This T cell receptor beta chain was sequenced for a study of T cells in narcolepsy. The repertoire was sequenced with immunoSEQ multiplex PCR; TCRdb's copy has only in-frame clones and lacks some. This sample carries around 28,000 clones, about 77% of them seen once, and the ten largest clones take 1.2%. As regards this clone: The antigen remains undetermined.

CDR1 MDHEN and CDR2 SYDVKM come from the germline V gene. Trimming removed 5 bases at V and 1 base at J, with 8 bases between. The CDR3 runs to 13 residues. Study-wide points: Reportedly, autoreactive clonotypes were serially detected in patients' blood but not controls'.

The sequence came from a human donor with narcolepsy. Sequencing used CD45RA- memory CD4+ T cells from PBMCs. The genes are TRBV28 and TRBJ2-5; no clear D gene. DNA for the CDR3: TGTGCCAGCAGTCCCTCGACCCAAGAGACCCAGTACTTC. Its protein product is CASSPSTQETQYF.